The 4 T cell receptor beta chains below all came from one sample that was sequenced in a study of blood T cell repertoires in COVID-19. Here immunoSEQ multiplex PCR was the method, and the copy in TCRdb shows in-frame clones only, minus some. Of more than 150,000 clones listed, 70% to 80% are singletons. Sequenced sample: peripheral blood. These receptors were taken from a man over 45 who had recovered from COVID-19.

The V gene is TRBV21-1, the J gene TRBJ1-1; the table's D call of TRBD1 was not tested on the DNA. TRBV21-1 is noted as a pseudogene. CDR3 length: 19 amino acids. CDR3 bases: TGTGCCAGCAGCAAAGTGGGGCAGGGGTTATCGGGACAAGTAGCTGAAGCTTTCTTT. It specifies CASSKVGQGLSGQVAEAFF.

The chain combines TRBV7-8 with TRBJ1-2; 7 bases map to TRBD1. Trimming cost V 0 bases and J 4 bases; bases outside gene matches: 5. The germline V gene encodes CDR1 SGHVS and CDR2 FQNEAQ. The CDR3 is 15 amino acids. The CDR3 reads CASSLAQGSGYGYTF. The CDR3 nucleotides are TGTGCCAGCAGCTTAGCACAGGGGAGTGGCTATGGCTACACCTTC.

This sequence joins TRBV18 and TRBJ1-1, with D possibly being TRBD1 (6 bases). Trimming left V 2 bases short and J 0 bases short, with 10 bases between. This CDR3 spans 15 amino acids. Germline V gene sequence: CDR1 KGHSH, CDR2 LQKENI. The CDR3 here is CASSPEGVMNTEAFF. CDR3 DNA: TGTGCCAGCTCACCAGAGGGGGTGATGAACACTGAAGCTTTCTTT.

The V and J genes are TRBV27 and TRBJ2-6, with D perhaps TRBD1 (6 bases). The CDR3 loop spans 18 amino acids. Looked up from germline, CDR1 is MNHEY and CDR2 is SMNVEV (reference sequence). Trimming took off 8 bases at V and 0 bases at J, with 20 bases between the two ends. The CDR3 protein is CASRPTGYLNSGANVLTF. In nucleotides, the CDR3 is TGTGCCAGCCGGCCGACAGGCTACCTGAACTCTGGGGCCAACGTCCTGACTTTC.